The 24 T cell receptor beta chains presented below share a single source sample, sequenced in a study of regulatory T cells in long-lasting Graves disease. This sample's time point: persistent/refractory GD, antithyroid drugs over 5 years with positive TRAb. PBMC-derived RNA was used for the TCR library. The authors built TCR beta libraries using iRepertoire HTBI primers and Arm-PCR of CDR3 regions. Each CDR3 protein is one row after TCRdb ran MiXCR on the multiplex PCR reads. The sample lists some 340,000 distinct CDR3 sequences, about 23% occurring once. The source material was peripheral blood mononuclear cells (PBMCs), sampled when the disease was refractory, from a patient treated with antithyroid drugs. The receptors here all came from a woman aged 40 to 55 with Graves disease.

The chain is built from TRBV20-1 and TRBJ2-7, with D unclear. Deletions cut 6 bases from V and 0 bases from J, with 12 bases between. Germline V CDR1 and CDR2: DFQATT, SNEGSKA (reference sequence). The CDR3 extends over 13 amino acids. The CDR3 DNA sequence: TGCAGTGCCCTGGAAGACATCTCCTACGAGCAGTACTTC. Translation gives CSALEDISYEQYF.

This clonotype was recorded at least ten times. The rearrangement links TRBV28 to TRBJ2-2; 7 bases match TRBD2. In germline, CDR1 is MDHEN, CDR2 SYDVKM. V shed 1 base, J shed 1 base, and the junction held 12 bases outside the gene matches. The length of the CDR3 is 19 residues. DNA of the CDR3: TGTGCCAGCAGTTTATATCCCGCCCCTAGCGGCAGGAACACCGGGGAGCTGTTTTTT. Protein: CASSLYPAPSGRNTGELFF.

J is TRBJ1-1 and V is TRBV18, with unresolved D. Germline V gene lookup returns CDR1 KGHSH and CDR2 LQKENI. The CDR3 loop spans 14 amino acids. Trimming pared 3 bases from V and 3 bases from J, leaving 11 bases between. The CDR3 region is CASSPTAGDTEAFF. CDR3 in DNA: TGTGCCAGCTCACCGACCGCTGGGGACACTGAAGCTTTCTTT. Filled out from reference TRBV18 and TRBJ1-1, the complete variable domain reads NAGVMQNPRHLVRRRGQEARLRCSPMKGHSHVYWYRQLPEEGLKFMVYLQKENIIDESGMPKERFSAEFPKEGPSILRIQQVVRGDSAAYFCASSPTAGDTEAFFGQGTRLTVV.

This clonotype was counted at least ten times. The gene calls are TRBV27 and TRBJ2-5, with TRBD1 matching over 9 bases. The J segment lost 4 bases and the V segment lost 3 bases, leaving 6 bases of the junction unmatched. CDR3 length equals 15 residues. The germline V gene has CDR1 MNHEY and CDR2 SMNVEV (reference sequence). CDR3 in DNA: TGTGCCAGCAGTTTTTTGGGACAGGGATTAGAGACCCAGTACTTC. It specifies CASSFLGQGLETQYF.

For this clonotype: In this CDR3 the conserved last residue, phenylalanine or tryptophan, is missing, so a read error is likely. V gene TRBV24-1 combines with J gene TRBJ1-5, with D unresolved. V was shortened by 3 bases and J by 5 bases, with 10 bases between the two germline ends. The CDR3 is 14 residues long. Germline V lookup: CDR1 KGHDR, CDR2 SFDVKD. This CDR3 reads CATSDRAGYQPQHS. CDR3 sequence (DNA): TGTGCCACCAGTGATCGGGCGGGCTATCAGCCCCAGCATTCT.

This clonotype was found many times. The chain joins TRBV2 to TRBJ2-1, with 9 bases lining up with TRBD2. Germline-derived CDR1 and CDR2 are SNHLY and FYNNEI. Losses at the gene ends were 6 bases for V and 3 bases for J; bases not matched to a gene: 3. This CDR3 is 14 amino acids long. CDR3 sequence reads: CASRLAGRYNEQFF. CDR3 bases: TGTGCCAGCAGGCTAGCGGGACGCTACAATGAGCAGTTCTTC.

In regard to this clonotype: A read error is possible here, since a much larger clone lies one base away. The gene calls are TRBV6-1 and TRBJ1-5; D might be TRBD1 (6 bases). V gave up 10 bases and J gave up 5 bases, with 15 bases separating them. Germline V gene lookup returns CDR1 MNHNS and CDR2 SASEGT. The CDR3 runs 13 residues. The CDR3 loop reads CATWIGTYQPQHF. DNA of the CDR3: TGTGCCACCTGGATAGGGACATATCAGCCCCAGCATTTT.

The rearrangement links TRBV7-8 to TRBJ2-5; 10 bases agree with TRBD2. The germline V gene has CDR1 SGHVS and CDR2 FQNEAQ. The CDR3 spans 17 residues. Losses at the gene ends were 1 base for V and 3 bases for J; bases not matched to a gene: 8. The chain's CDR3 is CASSLGLAGPTEETQYF. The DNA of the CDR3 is TGTGCCAGCAGCTTAGGACTAGCGGGCCCAACAGAAGAGACCCAGTACTTC.

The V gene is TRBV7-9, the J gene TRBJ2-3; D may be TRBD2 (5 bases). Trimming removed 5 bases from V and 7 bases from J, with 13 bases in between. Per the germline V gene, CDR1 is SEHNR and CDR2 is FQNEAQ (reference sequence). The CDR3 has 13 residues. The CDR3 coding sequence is TGTGCCAGCAGCCCCGTAGCGAGTAATACGCAGTATTTT. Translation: CASSPVASNTQYF. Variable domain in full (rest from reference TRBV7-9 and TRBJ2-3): DTGVSQNPRHKITKRGQNVTFRCDPISEHNRLYWYRQTLGQGPEFLTYFQNEAQLEKSRLLSDRFSAERPKGSFSTLEIQRTEQGDSAMYLCASSPVASNTQYFGPGTRLTVL.

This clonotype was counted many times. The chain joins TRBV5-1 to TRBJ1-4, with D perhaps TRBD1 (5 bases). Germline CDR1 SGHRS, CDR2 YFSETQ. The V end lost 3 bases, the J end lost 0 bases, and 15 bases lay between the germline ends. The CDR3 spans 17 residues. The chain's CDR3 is CASSSPNDSATNEKLFF. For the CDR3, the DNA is TGCGCCAGCAGCTCCCCAAATGACAGCGCAACTAATGAAAAACTGTTTTTT.

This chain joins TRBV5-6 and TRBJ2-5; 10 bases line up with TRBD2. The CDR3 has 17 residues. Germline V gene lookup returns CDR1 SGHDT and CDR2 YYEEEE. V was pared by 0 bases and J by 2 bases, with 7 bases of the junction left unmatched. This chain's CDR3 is CASSLAGSGRTQETQYF. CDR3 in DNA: TGTGCCAGCAGCTTGGCGGGTAGCGGGAGGACTCAAGAGACCCAGTACTTC.

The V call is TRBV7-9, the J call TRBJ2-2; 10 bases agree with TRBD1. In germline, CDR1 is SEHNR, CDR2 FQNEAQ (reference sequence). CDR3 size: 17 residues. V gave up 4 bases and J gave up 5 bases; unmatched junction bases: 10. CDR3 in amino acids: CASSSPTGTGVTGELFF. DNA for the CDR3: TGTGCCAGCAGCTCACCCACCGGGACAGGGGTAACCGGGGAGCTGTTTTTT.

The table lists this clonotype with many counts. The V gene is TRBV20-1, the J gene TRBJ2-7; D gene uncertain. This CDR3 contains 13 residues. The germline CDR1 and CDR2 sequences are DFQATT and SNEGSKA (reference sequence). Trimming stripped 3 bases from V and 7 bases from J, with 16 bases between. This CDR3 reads CSASHPSVMEQYF. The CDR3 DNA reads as TGCAGTGCTAGCCATCCCTCGGTTATGGAGCAGTACTTC.

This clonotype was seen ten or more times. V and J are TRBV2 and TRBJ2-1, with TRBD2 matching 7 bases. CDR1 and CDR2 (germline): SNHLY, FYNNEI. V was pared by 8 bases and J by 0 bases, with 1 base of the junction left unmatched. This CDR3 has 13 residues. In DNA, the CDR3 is TGTGCCAGCGGGAGGGCCTCCTACAATGAGCAGTTCTTC. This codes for CASGRASYNEQFF.

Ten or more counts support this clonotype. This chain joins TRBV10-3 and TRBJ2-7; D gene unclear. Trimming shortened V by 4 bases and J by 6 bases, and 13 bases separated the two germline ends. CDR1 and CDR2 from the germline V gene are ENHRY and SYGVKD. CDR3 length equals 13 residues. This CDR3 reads CAISAKWGAEQYF. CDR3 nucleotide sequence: TGTGCCATCAGTGCCAAGTGGGGTGCCGAGCAGTACTTC.

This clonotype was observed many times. In DNA, the CDR3 is TGTGCCAGTAGTATCCAGGGTAGGGATCAAGCCCAGCATTTT. Its protein product is CASSIQGRDQAQHF. The rearrangement joins TRBV19 to TRBJ1-5; D is possibly TRBD1 (5 bases). This CDR3 region has 14 residues. Germline-derived CDR1 and CDR2 are LNHDA and SQIVND (reference sequence). The V and J ends lost 3 bases and 11 bases respectively, with 17 bases between them.

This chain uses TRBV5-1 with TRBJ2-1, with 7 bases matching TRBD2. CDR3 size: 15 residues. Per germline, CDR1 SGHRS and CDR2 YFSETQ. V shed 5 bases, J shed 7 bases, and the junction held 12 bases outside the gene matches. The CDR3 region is CASSTSGNGRNEQFF. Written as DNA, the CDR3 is TGCGCCAGCAGTACAAGCGGGAACGGGCGGAATGAGCAGTTCTTC.

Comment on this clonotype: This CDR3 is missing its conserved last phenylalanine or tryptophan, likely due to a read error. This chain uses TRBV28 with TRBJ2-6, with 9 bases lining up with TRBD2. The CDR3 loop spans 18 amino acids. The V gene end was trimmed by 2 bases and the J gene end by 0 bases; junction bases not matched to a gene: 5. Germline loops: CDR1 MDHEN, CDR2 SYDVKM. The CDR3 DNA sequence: TGTGCCAGCAGTTTAGCAGCGGGAGGCCTCTCTGGGGCCAACGTCCTGACTCTC. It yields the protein CASSLAAGGLSGANVLTL.

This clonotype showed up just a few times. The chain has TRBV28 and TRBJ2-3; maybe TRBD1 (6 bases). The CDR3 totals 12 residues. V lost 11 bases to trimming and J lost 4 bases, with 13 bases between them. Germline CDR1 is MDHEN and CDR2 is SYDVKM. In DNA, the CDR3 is TGTGCCTTACAGGGATATGCAGATACGCAGTATTTT. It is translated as CALQGYADTQYF.

CDR3 loop: CASRDTSGSLETQYF. CDR3 in DNA: TGTGCCAGCAGGGATACTAGCGGGAGTTTGGAGACCCAGTACTTC. The gene calls are TRBV5-4 and TRBJ2-5; 11 nucleotides line up with TRBD2. This CDR3 has 15 amino acids. V dropped 5 bases and J dropped 5; count of bases not matched to a gene: 8. CDR1 is SGHNT and CDR2 is YYREEE in the germline V gene (reference sequence).

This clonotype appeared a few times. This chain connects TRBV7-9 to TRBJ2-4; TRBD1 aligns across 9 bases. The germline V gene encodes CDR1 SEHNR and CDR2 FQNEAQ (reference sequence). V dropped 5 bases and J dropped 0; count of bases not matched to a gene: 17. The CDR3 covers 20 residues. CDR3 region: CASSATGGPTARIAKNIQYF. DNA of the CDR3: TGTGCCAGCAGCGCCACAGGGGGCCCCACCGCTCGAATAGCCAAAAACATTCAGTACTTC.

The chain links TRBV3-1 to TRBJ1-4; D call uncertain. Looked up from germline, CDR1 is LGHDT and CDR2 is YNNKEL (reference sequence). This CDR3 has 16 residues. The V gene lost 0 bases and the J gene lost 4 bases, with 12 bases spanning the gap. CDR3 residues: CASSQDRHRSNEKLFF. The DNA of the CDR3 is TGTGCCAGCAGCCAAGATAGGCACCGGAGTAATGAAAAACTGTTTTTT.

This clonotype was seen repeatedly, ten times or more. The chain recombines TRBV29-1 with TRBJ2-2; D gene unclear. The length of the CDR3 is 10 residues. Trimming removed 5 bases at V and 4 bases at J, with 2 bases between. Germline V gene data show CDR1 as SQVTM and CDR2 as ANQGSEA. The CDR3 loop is CSVFTGELFF. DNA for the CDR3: TGCAGCGTTTTCACCGGGGAGCTGTTTTTT.

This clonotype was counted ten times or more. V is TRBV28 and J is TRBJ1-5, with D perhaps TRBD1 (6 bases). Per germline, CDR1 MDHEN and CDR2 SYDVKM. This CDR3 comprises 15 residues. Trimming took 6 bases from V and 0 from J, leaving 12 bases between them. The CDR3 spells CASSYGQNSNQPQHF. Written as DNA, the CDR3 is TGTGCCAGCAGCTACGGACAGAATAGCAATCAGCCCCAGCATTTT.